One TCR beta chain is described in this entry. The antigen remains undetermined. A junction end diverges from the germline sequence, so it may reflect a read error. TCRdb independently ran MiXCR on the reads; one entry per CDR3 protein. The table includes 70,000 to 95,000 distinct CDR3 sequences, approximately 30% detected once. This sample stems from a study of T cell repertoires in cytomegalovirus infection. About the study: Recently identified HLA-C-restricted and well-studied HLA-B-restricted CMV epitopes were used. Indications of both CMV infection and matching HLA type were provided by public TCR beta signatures. General observations from the study: Dominating the ex vivo response were TCR beta clonotypes that were CMV-specific and HLA-C-restricted. People with CMV and the relevant HLA were identified by cumulative public TCR beta family frequency.

Germline V CDR1 and CDR2: SGHVT, SQSDAQ. CDR3 length equals 13 residues. The chain has TRBV7-4 and TRBJ1-5; D is ambiguous. This sequence was found in a human donor in good health (CMV status not recorded). Some clones in this sample may be carry-over from other donors' samples. This sample comprised CD8+ T cells from cultured PBMCs, obtained from culture after CMV antigen stimulation. CDR3 coding DNA: TGTGTCAGCAGTCTAGCGGGGAATCAGCCCCAGCATTTT. Protein product: CVSSLAGNQPQHF.